The clone carrying this TCR beta chain was picked up a small number of times. Its specificity is not known. This sample is part of a study of cytomegalovirus exposure and HLA in healthy donors. Study-level background: Early release data held 85 million to 95 million unique TCRs from HLA-typed donors. Study-level points and caveats: Follow-up analysis seemed to connect common viral pathogens with several of the most significant clusters identified. Later analysis suggested most CMV-associated TCR beta chains were HLA-restricted. Researchers had no immune exposure information except CMV serostatus available.

Primers included in the PCR were 60 Vbeta and 13 Jbeta primers. Generated by immunoSEQ multiplex PCR, the TCRdb table keeps only in-frame clones and is missing some. The data hold under 150,000 clones, with around nine tenths observed a single time. CDR1 is GTSNPN, CDR2 SVGIG, per germline (reference sequence). This CDR3 is built from 16 residues. The V end lost 5 bases, the J end lost 0 bases, and 19 bases lay between the germline ends. The chain employs TRBV30 and TRBJ1-1; D is perhaps TRBD1 (6 bases). This sequence was found in a woman between 25 and 40 years old in good health and CMV-seronegative. Source material: PBMCs. CDR3 in amino acids: CAWGPKNRAMNTEAFF. The CDR3 DNA is TGTGCCTGGGGCCCCAAAAACAGGGCCATGAACACTGAAGCTTTCTTT. The full variable domain, its missing parts supplied by reference TRBV30 and TRBJ1-1, is SQTIHQWPATLVQPVGSPLSLECTVEGTSNPNLYWYRQAAGRGLQLLFYSVGIGQISSEVPQNLSASRPQDRQFILSSKKLLLSDSGFYLCAWGPKNRAMNTEAFFGQGTRLTVV.